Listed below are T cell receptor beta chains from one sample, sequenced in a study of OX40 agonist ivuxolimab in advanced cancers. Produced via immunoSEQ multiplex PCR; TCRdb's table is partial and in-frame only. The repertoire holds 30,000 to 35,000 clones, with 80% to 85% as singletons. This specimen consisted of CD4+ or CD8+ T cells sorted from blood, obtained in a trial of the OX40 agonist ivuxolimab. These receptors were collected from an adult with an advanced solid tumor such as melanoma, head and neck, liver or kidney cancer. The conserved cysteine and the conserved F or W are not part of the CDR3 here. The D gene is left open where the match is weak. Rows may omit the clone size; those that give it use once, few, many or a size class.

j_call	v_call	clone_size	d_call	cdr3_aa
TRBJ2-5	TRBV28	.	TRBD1	ASSLIGGGKTQY
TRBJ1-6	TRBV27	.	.	ATQSSYNSPLH
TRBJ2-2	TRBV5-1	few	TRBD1	ASSLPTGGSAGELF
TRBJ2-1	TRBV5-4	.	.	ASSLGGRINEQF
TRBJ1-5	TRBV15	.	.	ATSRDGRRSSNQPQH
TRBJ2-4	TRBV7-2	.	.	ASSLEWTTPFTQY
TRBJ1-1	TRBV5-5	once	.	ASSFSGDTEAF
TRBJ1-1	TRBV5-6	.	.	ASSLAAAPGTEAF
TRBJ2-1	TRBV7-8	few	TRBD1	ASSLVDRRYNEQF
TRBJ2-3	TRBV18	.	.	ASSPGPDPRTDTQY
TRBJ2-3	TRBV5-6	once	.	ASSRDPDTQY
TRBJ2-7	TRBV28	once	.	ASSPTWGRHYEQY
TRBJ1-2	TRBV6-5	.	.	ASSARSRVGYT
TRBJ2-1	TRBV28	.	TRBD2	ASSPGTSGSNEQF
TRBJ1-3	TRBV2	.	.	ASSVDTSSGNTIY
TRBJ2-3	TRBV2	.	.	ASSAQGLGFGDTQY
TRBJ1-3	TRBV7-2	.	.	ASSWGHPSSGNTIY
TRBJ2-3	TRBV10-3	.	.	AISEDLGARKNTQY
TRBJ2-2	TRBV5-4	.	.	ASSYPGDRDAGELF
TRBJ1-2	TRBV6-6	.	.	ASSSSVKNGYT
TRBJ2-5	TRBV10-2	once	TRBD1	ASRGTGIRQETQY
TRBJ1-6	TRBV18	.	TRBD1	ASSPSQQGISNSPLH
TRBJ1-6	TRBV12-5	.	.	ATGTEANSPLH
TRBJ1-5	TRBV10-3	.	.	AISESGGIQPQH
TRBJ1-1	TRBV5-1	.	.	ASSSTKRDTEAF
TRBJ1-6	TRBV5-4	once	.	ASSLQNSPLH
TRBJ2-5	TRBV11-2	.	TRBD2	ASSLDGLAVGGQETQY
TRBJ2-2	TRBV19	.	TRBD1	ASSPGDRVVTGELF
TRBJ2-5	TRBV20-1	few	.	SARGRETQY
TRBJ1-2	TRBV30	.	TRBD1	AGGRGRSGYT
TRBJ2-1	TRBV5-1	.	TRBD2	ASSLEAGGPI
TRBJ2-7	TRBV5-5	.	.	ASSLHGGLSYEQY
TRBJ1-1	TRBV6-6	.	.	ASSYSGGTEAF
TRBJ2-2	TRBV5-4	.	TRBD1	ASSLDRGWTGELF
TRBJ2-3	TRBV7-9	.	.	ASSPRGPDTQY
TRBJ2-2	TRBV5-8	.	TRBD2	ASSLLAANTGELF
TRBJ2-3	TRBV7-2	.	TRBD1	ASSLDRSPDTQY
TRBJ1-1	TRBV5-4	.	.	ASSLGGGLNTEAF
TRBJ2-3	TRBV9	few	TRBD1	ASSSTGQTSTDTQY
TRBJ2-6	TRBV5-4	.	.	ASSLVSGVNVLT
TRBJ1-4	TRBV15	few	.	ATSREGIGEKLF
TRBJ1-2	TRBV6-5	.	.	ASSENYGYT
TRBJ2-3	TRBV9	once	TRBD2	ASSVGTLAGAPDTQY
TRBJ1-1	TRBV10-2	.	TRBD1	ASSGTGTNTEAF
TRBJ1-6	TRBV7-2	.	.	ASSPRALPGSPLH